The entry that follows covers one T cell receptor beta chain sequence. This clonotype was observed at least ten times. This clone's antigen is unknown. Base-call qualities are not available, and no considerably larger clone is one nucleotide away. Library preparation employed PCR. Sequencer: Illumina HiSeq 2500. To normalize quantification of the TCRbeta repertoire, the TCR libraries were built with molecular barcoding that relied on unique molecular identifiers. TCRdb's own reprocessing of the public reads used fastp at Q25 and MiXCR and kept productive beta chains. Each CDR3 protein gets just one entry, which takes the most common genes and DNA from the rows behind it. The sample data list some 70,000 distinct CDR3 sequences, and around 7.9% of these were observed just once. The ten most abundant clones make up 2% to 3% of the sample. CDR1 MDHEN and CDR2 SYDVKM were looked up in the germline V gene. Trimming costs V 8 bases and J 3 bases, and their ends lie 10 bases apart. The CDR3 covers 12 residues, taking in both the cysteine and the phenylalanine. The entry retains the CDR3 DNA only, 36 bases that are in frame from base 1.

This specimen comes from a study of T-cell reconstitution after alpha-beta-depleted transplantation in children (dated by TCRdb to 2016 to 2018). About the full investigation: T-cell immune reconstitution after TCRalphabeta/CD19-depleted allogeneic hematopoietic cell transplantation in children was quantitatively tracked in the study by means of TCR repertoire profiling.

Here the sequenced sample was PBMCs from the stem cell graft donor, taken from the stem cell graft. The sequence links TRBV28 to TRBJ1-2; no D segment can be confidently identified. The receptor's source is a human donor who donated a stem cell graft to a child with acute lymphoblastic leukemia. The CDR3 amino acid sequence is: CASRPEDYGYTF. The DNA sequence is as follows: TGTGCCAGCCGACCAGAAGACTATGGCTACACCTTC.